The text below deals with one TCR beta chain. This clone's antigen is unknown. Per-nucleotide qualities are absent, and no much larger clonotype sits a single base away. Inclusion was restricted to participants for whom at least one PBMC sample before ART initiation and at least two post-ART samples were available. All participants with HIV were treated in the United States of America. Before DNA extraction, cryopreserved samples containing roughly 0.9-10 million PBMC were thawed and washed. At the time of the earliest PBMC sample for each participant with HIV, ages ranged from roughly 20 to 60 years. Per participant, PBMC samples came from 1-4 timepoints prior to ART initiation and 2-8 timepoints following ART initiation, for a median of 7 samples. Serial HIV viral load, CD4+ T-cell count, ART history and demographic data were obtained for every participant. Genomic DNA was extracted from unsorted PBMC with a Qiagen kit on a QIAcube, with processing performed in batches of 12 samples.

The data were obtained in a study of long-term antiretroviral therapy in people with HIV (dated 2022 in TCRdb). The study in broad terms: The earliest samples were collected roughly a decade before the 2015 WHO recommendation for immediate ART, at a time when ART was usually postponed until CD4 counts fell. This retrospective serial study examined whether starting ART and sustained HIV suppression were associated with changes in the composition and diversity of the TRB repertoire in peripheral blood. A total of fewer than 200 cryopreserved PBMC samples were contributed to the cohort by 30 adults with confirmed HIV infection, with samples collected serially over a mean of 6 years (range 1-12). Among the approximately 30 participants with HIV, more than ten were female. Test extractions of a monoclonal T-cell line alongside 30 or so polyclonal samples showed no cross-contamination during QIAcube processing. Overall results and qualifications from the work: Since PBMC availability was limited, sequencing covered only the TCR beta chain, with no alpha chain pairing. Inferences about post-ART repertoire changes are limited because no data were available on ART adherence, viral resistance or therapy changes. HIV repertoires had narrower CDR3 length ranges than controls, and the network structure suggested an antigen-experienced repertoire that shifted only slightly toward naive after ART. Starting ART was linked to a significant rise in TRB diversity, yet even with long-term ART the diversity remained significantly lower than in transplant donor controls. Because cell numbers in pre-ART samples were limited, unsorted PBMC were profiled instead of sorted CD4+ and CD8+ T cells. The samples span the years 2004 to 2017, and the ART regimens used may be less effective than current regimens. The repertoire was dominated across all time points by expanded TRB clones identified before ART initiation, although this dominance was seen to fluctuate and to decrease in many PLHIV after ART.

The immunoSEQ hsTCRB v3.0 assay was used at survey level resolution for TRB variable region sequencing. TRB sequencing targeted a depth of about 40,000-55,000 T-cell genomes per sample. Pooled TRB libraries were sequenced on an Illumina MiSeq with a v3 150-cycle kit. The source study handled its data this way. Repertoire analysis was run in R within a reproducible Nextflow workflow that covered QC, data transformation and analysis. LymphoSeq2, an R package for exploring AIRR-Seq data, was used to implement the custom analyses. A few samples that yielded fewer than 5000 total TRB sequences were excluded, so that 200 or so HIV repertoires were analyzed. Among the 180 to 200 retained HIV repertoires, 55 to 65 were collected before ART initiation and 129 were collected after ART initiation. Repertoires were downsampled to 5000 TRB nucleotide sequences, and summary statistics were averaged over 100 downsampling iterations. Only TRB sequences with CDR3 regions of at least seven amino acids were retained for analysis. A Shannon entropy-derived clonality score and the Gini coefficient were used to measure diversity. Repertoire networks linked the top 5000 CDR3 amino acid sequences whenever two sequences differed by an edit distance of one. For TRB CDR3 amino acid sequences, GLIPH2 was used to predict antigen specificity groups and MHC restriction. Known CMV, EBV, HIV or tissue antigen associations were flagged by matching CDR3 amino acid sequences against VDJdb and McPAS-TCR. Pre-ART, post-ART and control groups were compared with Wilcoxon signed-rank tests and Holm-Bonferroni correction. Held by TCRdb, this immuneACCESS table contains in-frame sequences only and omits some clones. Under half of the omission traces to an unresolved V gene where checked; the cause of the rest is unknown. That table furnishes V, J and clone size, whereas the DNA furnished D and trimming. The sample profile shows fewer than 40,000 clones; around 85% of them were found once. The ten biggest clones cover roughly 4% of the sample.

From the cysteine up to the phenylalanine, the CDR3 has a length of 15 residues. The kept DNA is CDR3 alone, 45 bases in frame from the first base. V has 2 bases trimmed and J has 4 bases trimmed; junction bases matching no gene number 7. The germline V gene sets CDR1 to SGDLS and CDR2 to YYNGEE. This chain is built from TRBV9 and TRBJ2-7, and TRBD1 aligns with 9 junction nucleotides. This receptor was obtained from a woman aged 45-60 years with HIV. The material sequenced was unsorted PBMCs, taken 1.2 years after starting antiretroviral therapy. The DNA reads TGTGCCAGCAGCGTTGGACAGGGGTCGGCGTACGAGCAGTACTTC. Translated, it gives CASSVGQGSAYEQYF.